This T cell receptor beta chain was documented in a study of shared clonotypes between healthy human individuals. Original data processing: Junction-only sequences produced by ImmunoSEQ had no quality scores, so filtering differed. Here immunoSEQ multiplex PCR was the method, and the copy in TCRdb shows in-frame clones only, minus some. V, J and clone size are taken as reported in that table, and D and trimming were inferred from the DNA itself. The table shows about 2 million clones, with roughly 95% occurring only once. The V end lost 4 bases, the J end lost 1 base, and 16 bases lay between the germline ends. The CDR3 runs 16 residues. Per germline, CDR1 MNHEY and CDR2 SVGAGI. Naive CD8 cells lacked CD45RO, underwent positive selection for CCR7 and left out terminally differentiated effector memory CD45RA+ cells.

This TCR derives from a man aged 18 to 29 in good health. The J gene is TRBJ2-5, the V gene TRBV6-5; D perhaps matches TRBD2 (5 bases). Sequencing used naive CD8+ T cells sorted from blood. CDR3 in amino acids: CASSSPAEAAQETQYF. CDR3 nucleotide sequence: TGTGCCAGCAGTTCCCCGGCGGAAGCGGCCCAAGAGACCCAGTACTTC.